These 9 T cell receptor beta chains originate from one sample sequenced in a study of beta chain features in type 1 diabetes. Findings of the study overall: For Type 1 diabetes patients, all four CD4+ subsets carried TCRB CDR3s that were moderately but significantly shorter.

These TCRs' antigens remain unknown. Expressed TCRB transcripts were sequenced, since all the RNA that had been isolated was reverse transcribed. TCRdb's copy holds only in-frame clones and misses some; the assay was immunoSEQ multiplex PCR. The repertoire includes 100,000 to 150,000 clones, 9% of them detected once, and 0.7% to 0.85% sits in the top ten. The sequenced sample was central memory CD4+ T cells from blood. Every receptor here comes from a man aged 25 to 40 with type 1 diabetes.

In this sample, this clone turned up a few times. This sequence joins TRBV2 and TRBJ1-5; 10 bases are a match to TRBD1. V trimming: 5 bases; J trimming: 4 bases; junction bases outside the gene matches: 2. Germline CDR1 and CDR2: SNHLY and FYNNEI. This CDR3 region has 14 residues. This CDR3 reads CASSPDRGNQPQHF. CDR3 DNA: TGTGCCAGCAGTCCGGACAGGGGGAATCAGCCCCAGCATTTT.

The V call is TRBV27, the J call TRBJ2-3; 9 nucleotides align to TRBD1. CDR1 is MNHEY, CDR2 SMNVEV, per germline (reference sequence). The CDR3 runs 17 residues. The junction had 7 bases not matched to a gene; V was cut back by 3 bases and J by 0 bases. The CDR3 sequence: CASSLGGTGKSTDTQYF. The CDR3 DNA reads as TGTGCCAGCAGTTTGGGCGGGACAGGGAAAAGCACAGATACGCAGTATTTT.

This clone was seen a handful of times. The CDR3 loop is CASSPTGGQETQYF. The CDR3 DNA follows: TGTGCCAGCAGCCCCACGGGGGGGCAAGAGACCCAGTACTTC. The genes are TRBV4-2 and TRBJ2-5; 8 bases line up with TRBD2. Per germline, CDR1 LGHNA and CDR2 YNFKEQ. The CDR3 covers 14 residues. The J segment lost 2 bases and the V segment lost 4 bases, leaving 3 bases of the junction unmatched.

This clone was seen only a few times. The gene calls are TRBV4-1 and TRBJ2-3, with D unresolved. The CDR3 has 13 residues. V was shortened by 0 bases and J by 6 bases, with 7 bases between the two germline ends. Germline CDR1 and CDR2: MGHRA and YSYEKL. CDR3 sequence (DNA): TGCGCCAGCAGCCAAGATCCCCCTGATACGCAGTATTTT. It yields the protein CASSQDPPDTQYF.

V is TRBV15 and J is TRBJ1-5, with 9 bases fitting TRBD1. The J segment lost 8 bases and the V segment lost 2 bases, leaving 7 bases of the junction unmatched. The CDR3 runs 15 residues. In germline, CDR1 is LNHNV, CDR2 YYDKDF (reference sequence). In DNA, the CDR3 is TGTGCCACCAGCAGATCGGGACAGGGAACTGAGCCCCAGCATTTT. It specifies CATSRSGQGTEPQHF. Looking up the rest from reference TRBV15 and TRBJ1-5 gives the full variable domain: DAMVIQNPRYQVTQFGKPVTLSCSQTLNHNVMYWYQQKSSQAPKLLFHYYDKDFNNEADTPDNFQSRRPNTSFCFLDIRSPGLGDTAMYLCATSRSGQGTEPQHFGDGTRLSIL.

The CDR3 protein is CASSSGHNQPQHF. CDR3 nucleotides: TGTGCCAGCAGTTCAGGACACAATCAGCCCCAGCATTTT. The rearrangement uses TRBV7-9 and TRBJ1-5; tentatively, D is TRBD1 (5 bases). CDR1 is SEHNR and CDR2 is FQNEAQ in the germline V gene (reference sequence). The CDR3 is made up of 13 amino acids. Trimming pared 6 bases from V and 3 bases from J, leaving 9 bases between.

V is TRBV13 and J is TRBJ2-1; 7 nucleotides line up with TRBD1. V lost 6 bases, J lost 5 bases, and 10 bases stayed unmatched. CDR1 is PRHDT, CDR2 FYEKMQ, per germline (reference sequence). The CDR3 totals 15 residues. The CDR3 region has the DNA TGTGCCAGCAGTTCCTCGAGACAGGGCAACAATGAGCAGTTCTTC. Translating gives CASSSSRQGNNEQFF.

This chain joins TRBV5-1 and TRBJ2-7; D is possibly TRBD1 (5 bases). Deletions cut 4 bases from V and 5 bases from J, with 19 bases between. The CDR3 extends over 15 amino acids. Germline CDR1 SGHRS, CDR2 YFSETQ. CDR3 sequence (DNA): TGCGCCAGCAGCAGGTCCAGGGCTAAAGGGGACGAGCAGTACTTC. Residues: CASSRSRAKGDEQYF.

This clone was seen a handful of times. The chain combines TRBV7-9 with TRBJ2-3; no definite D call. The germline CDR1 and CDR2 sequences are SEHNR and FQNEAQ (reference sequence). This CDR3 spans 12 amino acids. The V end lost 6 bases, the J end lost 4 bases, and 8 bases lay between the germline ends. CDR3 sequence reads: CASRSEADTQYF. The CDR3 DNA follows: TGTGCCAGCAGATCCGAGGCAGATACGCAGTATTTT. Combining the CDR3 with reference TRBV7-9 and TRBJ2-3 gives the whole variable domain DTGVSQNPRHKITKRGQNVTFRCDPISEHNRLYWYRQTLGQGPEFLTYFQNEAQLEKSRLLSDRFSAERPKGSFSTLEIQRTEQGDSAMYLCASRSEADTQYFGPGTRLTVL.